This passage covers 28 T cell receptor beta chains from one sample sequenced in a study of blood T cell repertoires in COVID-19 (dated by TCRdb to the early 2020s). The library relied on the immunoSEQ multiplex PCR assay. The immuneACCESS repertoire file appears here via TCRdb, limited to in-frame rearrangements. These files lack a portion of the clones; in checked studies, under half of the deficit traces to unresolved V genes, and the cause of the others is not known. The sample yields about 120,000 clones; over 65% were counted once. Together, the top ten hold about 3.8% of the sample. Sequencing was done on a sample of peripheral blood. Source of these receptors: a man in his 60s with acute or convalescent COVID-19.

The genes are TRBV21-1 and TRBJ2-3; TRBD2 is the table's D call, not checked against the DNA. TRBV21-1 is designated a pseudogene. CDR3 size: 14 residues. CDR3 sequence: CASTLLRRTDTQYF. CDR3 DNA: TGTGCCAGCACCCTACTACGGCGCACAGATACGCAGTATTTT.

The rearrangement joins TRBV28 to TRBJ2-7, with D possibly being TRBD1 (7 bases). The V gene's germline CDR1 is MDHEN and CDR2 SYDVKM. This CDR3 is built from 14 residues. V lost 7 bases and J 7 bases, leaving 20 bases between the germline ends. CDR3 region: CASKIRGVTSEQYF. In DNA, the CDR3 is TGTGCCAGCAAAATCAGGGGGGTCACCTCTGAGCAGTACTTC.

CDR3 nucleotide sequence: TGTGCCAGCAGCTTGATATGGCTAGCAGAGACCCAGTACTTC. Residues: CASSLIWLAETQYF. The chain is built from TRBV5-5 and TRBJ2-5; D perhaps matches TRBD2 (5 bases). CDR1 is SGHKS, CDR2 YYEKEE, per germline (reference sequence). Trimming left V 1 base short and J 4 bases short, with 11 bases between. The CDR3 length is 14 residues.

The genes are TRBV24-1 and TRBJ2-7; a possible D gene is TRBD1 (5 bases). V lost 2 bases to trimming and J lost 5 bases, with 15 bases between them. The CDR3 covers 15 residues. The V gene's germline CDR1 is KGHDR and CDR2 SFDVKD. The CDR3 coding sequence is TGTGCCACCAGTGATTCTGGGGCAGGGCACGACGAGCAGTACTTC. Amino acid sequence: CATSDSGAGHDEQYF.

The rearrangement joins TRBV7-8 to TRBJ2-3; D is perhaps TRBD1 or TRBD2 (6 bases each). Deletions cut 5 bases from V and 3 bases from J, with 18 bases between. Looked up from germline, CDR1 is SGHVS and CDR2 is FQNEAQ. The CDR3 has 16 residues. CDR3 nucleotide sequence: TGTGCCAGCAGCCAGGGGAGGCGTGGGCCGACAGATACGCAGTATTTT. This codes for CASSQGRRGPTDTQYF.

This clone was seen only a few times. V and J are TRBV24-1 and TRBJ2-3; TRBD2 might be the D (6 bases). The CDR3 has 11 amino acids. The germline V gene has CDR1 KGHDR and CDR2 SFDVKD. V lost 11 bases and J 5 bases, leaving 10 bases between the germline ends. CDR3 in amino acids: CAIGTLDTQYF. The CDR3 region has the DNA TGTGCCATTGGGACTCTAGATACGCAGTATTTT.

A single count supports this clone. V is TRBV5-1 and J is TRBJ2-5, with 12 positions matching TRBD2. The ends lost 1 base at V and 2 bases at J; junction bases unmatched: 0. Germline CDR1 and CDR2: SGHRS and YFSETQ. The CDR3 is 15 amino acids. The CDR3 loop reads CASSLTSGGQETQYF. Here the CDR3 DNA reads TGCGCCAGCAGCTTGACTAGCGGGGGGCAAGAGACCCAGTACTTC.

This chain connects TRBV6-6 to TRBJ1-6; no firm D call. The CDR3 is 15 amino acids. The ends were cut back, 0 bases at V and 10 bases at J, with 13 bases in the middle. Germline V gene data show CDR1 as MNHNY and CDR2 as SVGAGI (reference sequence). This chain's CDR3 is CASSYSIIGESPLHF. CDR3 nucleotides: TGTGCCAGCAGTTACTCGATAATCGGGGAATCACCCCTCCACTTT.

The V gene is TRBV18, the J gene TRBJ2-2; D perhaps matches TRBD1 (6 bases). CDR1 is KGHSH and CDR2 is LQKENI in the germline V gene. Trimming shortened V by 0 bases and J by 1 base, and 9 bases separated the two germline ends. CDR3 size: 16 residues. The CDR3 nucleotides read TGTGCCAGCTCACCACCAGGGGGTCGGAACACCGGGGAGCTGTTTTTT. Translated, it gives CASSPPGGRNTGELFF.

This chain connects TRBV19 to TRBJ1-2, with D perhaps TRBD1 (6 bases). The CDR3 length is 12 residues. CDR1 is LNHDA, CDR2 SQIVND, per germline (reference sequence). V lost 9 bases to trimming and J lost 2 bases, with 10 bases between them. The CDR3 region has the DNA TGTGCCAGCGTTCAGGGGAACTATGGCTACACCTTC. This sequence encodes CASVQGNYGYTF.

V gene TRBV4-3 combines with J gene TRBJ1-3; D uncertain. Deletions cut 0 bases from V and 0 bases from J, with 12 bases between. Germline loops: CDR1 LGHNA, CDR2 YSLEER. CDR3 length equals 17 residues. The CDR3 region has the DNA TGCGCCAGCAGCCAAGAATTAGCGGCGAGCTCTGGAAACACCATATATTTT. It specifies CASSQELAASSGNTIYF.

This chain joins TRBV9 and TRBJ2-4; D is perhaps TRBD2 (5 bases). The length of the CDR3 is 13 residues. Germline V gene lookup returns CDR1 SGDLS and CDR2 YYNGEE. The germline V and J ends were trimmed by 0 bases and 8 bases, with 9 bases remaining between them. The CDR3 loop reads CASSVEQEDIQYF. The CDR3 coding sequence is TGTGCCAGCAGCGTAGAGCAGGAGGACATTCAGTACTTC. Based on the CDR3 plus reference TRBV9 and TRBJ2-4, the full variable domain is DSGVTQTPKHLITATGQRVTLRCSPRSGDLSVYWYQQSLDQGLQFLIQYYNGEERAKGNILERFSAQQFPDLHSELNLSSLELGDSALYFCASSVEQEDIQYFGAGTRLSVL.

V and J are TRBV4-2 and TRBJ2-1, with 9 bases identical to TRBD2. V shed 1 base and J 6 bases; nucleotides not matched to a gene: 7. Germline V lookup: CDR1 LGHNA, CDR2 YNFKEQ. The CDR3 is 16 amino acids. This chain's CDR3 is CASSQGKGLAPNEQFF. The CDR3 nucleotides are TGTGCCAGCAGCCAAGGGAAGGGACTAGCCCCCAATGAGCAGTTCTTC.

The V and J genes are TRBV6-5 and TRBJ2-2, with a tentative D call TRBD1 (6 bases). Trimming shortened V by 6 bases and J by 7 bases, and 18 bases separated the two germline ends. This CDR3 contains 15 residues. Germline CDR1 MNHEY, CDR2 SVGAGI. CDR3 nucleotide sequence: TGTGCCAGCAGCATTACAGGGATGGGGATCGGGGAGCTGTTTTTT. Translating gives CASSITGMGIGELFF.

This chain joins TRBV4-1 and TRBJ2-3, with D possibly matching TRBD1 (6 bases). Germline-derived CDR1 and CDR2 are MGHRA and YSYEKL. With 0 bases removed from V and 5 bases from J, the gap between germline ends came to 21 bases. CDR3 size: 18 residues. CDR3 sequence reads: CASSQDLQQGNYVDTQYF. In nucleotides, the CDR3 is TGCGCCAGCAGCCAAGATCTTCAACAGGGCAACTATGTAGATACGCAGTATTTT.

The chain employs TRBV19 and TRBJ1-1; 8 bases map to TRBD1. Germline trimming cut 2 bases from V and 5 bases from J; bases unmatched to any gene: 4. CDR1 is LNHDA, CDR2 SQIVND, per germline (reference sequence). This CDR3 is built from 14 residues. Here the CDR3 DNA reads TGTGCCAGTAGTATAACAGGGGGAGGAACTGAAGCTTTCTTT. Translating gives CASSITGGGTEAFF. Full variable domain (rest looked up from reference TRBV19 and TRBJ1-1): DGGITQSPKYLFRKEGQNVTLSCEQNLNHDAMYWYRQDPGQGLRLIYYSQIVNDFQKGDIAEGYSVSREKKESFPLTVTSAQKNPTAFYLCASSITGGGTEAFFGQGTRLTVV.

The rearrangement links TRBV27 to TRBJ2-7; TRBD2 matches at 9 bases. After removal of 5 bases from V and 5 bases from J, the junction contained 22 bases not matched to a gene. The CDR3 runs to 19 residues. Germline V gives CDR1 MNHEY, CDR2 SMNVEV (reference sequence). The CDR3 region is CASSTWAREGSGMGHEQYF. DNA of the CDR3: TGTGCCAGCAGTACTTGGGCGCGGGAGGGGTCGGGCATGGGCCACGAGCAGTACTTC.

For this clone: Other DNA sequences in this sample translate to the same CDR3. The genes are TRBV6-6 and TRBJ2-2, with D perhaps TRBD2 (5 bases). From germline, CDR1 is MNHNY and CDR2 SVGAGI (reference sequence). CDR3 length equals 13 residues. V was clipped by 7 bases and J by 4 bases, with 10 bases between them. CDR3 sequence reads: CASTRDSTGELFF. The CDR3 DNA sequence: TGTGCCAGCACGAGGGATTCCACCGGGGAGCTGTTTTTT.

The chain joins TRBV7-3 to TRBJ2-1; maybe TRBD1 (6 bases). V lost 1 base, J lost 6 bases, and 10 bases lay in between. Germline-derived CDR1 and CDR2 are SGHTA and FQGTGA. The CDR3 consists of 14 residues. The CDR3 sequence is CASSLRGQTNEQFF. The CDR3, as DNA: TGTGCCAGCAGCTTAAGGGGGCAGACCAATGAGCAGTTCTTC.

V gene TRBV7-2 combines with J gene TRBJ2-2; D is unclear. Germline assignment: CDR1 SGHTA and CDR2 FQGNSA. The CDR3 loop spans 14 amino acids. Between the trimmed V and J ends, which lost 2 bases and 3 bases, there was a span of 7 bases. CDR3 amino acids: CASSLIQYTGELFF. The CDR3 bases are TGTGCCAGCAGCTTAATACAGTACACCGGGGAGCTGTTTTTT.

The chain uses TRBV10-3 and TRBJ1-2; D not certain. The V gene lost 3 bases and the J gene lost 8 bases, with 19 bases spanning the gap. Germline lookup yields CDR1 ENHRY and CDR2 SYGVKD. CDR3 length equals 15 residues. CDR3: CAISESTQTSRGYTF. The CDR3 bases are TGTGCCATCAGTGAATCGACTCAAACCTCTCGAGGCTACACCTTC.

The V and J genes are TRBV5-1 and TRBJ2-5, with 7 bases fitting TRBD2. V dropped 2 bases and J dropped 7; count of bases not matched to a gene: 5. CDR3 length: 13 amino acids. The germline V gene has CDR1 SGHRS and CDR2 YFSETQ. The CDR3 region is CASSFREAGTQYF. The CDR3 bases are TGCGCCAGCAGCTTCCGGGAGGCAGGGACCCAGTACTTC.

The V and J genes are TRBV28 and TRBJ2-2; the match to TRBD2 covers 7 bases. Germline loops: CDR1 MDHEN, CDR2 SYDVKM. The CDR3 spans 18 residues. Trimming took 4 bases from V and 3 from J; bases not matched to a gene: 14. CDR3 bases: TGTGCCAGCAGTTCTCCCTGGGCTACGGGAGGAGACACCGGGGAGCTGTTTTTT. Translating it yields CASSSPWATGGDTGELFF.

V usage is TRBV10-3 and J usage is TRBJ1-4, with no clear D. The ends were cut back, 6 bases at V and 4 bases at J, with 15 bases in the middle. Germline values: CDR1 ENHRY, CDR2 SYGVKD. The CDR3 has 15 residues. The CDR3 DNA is TGTGCCATCAGCCGAGGAGGAAGAGATAATGAAAAACTGTTTTTT. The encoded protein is CAISRGGRDNEKLFF.

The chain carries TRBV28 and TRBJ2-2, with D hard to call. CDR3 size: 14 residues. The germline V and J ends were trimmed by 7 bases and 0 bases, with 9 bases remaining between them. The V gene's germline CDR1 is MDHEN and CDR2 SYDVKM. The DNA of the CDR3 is TGTGCCAGCAACAACCTAGCGAACACCGGGGAGCTGTTTTTT. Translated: CASNNLANTGELFF.

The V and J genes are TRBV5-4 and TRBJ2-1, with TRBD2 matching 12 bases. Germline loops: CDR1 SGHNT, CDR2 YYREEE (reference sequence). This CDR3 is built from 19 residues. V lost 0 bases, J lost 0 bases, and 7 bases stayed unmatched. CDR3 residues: CASSLGGLAGLSSYNEQFF. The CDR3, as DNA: TGTGCCAGCAGCTTGGGTGGACTAGCGGGGCTGAGCTCCTACAATGAGCAGTTCTTC.

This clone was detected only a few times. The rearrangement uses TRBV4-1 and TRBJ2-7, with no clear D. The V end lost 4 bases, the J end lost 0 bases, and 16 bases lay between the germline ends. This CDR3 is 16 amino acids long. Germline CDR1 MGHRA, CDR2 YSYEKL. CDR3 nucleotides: TGCGCCAGCAGCCTAAGTGTGGCGGCTTCCTCCTACGAGCAGTACTTC. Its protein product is CASSLSVAASSYEQYF.

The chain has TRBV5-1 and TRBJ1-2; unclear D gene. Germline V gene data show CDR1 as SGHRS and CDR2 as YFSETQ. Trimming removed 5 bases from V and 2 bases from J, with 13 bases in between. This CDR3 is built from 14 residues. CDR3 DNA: TGCGCCAGCAGTTTCCAGGCAGCAAACTATGGCTACACCTTC. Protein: CASSFQAANYGYTF.